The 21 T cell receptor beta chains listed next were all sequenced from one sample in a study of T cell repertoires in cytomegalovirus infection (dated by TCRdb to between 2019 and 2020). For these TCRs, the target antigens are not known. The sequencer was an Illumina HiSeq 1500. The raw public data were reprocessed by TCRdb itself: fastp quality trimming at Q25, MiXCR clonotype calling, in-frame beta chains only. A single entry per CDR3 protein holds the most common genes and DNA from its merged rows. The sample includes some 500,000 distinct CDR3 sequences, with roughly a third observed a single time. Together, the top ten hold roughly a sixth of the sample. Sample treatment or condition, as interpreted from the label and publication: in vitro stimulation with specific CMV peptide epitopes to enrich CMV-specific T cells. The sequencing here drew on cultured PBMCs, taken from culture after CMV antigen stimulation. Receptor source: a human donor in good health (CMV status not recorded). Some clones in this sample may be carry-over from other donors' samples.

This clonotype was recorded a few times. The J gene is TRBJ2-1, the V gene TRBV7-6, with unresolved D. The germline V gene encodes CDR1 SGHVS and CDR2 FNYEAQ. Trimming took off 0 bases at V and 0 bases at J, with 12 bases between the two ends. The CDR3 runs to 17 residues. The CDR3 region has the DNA TGTGCCAGCAGCTTAGCGTCGGCTTTGAGCTCCTACAATGAGCAGTTCTTC. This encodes CASSLASALSSYNEQFF.

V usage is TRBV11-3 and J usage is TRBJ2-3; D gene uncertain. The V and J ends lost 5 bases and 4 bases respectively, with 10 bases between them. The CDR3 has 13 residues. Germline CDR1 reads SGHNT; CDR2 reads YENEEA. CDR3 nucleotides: TGTGCCAGCAGCCAAGGTAGACCAGATACGCAGTATTTT. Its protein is CASSQGRPDTQYF.

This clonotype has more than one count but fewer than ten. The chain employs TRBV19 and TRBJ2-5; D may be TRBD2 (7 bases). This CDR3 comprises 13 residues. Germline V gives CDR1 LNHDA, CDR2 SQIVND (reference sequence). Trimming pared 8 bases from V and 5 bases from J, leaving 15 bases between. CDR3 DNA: TGTGCCAGTCACGGGGGGCGGAGGGAGACCCAGTACTTC. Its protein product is CASHGGRRETQYF.

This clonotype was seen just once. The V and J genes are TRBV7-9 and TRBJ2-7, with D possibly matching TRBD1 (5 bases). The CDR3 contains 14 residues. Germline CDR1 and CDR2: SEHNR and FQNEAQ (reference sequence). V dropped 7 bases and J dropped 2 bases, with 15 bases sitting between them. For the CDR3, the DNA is TGTGCCAGCAACCTACAAGGGGAAGCCTACGAGCAGTACTTC. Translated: CASNLQGEAYEQYF.

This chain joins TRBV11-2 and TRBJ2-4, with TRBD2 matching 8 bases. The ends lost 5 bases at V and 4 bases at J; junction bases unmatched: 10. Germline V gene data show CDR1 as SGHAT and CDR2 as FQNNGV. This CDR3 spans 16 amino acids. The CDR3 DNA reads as TGTGCCAGCAGCCCCTGGGGGCGGGAGGTGAAAAACATTCAGTACTTC. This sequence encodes CASSPWGREVKNIQYF.

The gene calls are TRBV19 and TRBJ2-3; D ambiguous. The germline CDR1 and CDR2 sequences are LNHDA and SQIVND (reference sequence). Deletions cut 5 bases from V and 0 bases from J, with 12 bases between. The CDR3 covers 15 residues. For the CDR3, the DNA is TGTGCCAGTAGTGGTACAGCCGATAGCACAGATACGCAGTATTTT. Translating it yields CASSGTADSTDTQYF.

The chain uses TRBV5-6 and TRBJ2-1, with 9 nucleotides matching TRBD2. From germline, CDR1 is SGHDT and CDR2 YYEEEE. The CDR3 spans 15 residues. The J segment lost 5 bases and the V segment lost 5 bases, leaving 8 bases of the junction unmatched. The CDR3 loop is CASRLRLAANNEQFF. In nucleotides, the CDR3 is TGTGCCAGCAGACTGCGACTAGCGGCAAACAATGAGCAGTTCTTC.

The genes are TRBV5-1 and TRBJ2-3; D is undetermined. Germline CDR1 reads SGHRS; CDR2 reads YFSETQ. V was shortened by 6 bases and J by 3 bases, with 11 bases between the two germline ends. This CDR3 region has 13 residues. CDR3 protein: CASTRVGTDTQYF. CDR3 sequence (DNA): TGCGCCAGCACAAGGGTCGGGACAGATACGCAGTATTTT.

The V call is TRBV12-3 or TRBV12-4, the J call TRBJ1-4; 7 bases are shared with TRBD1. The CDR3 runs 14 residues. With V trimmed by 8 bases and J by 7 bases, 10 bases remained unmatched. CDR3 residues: CASRLTGTSEKLFF. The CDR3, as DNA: TGTGCCAGCCGACTGACAGGGACGAGTGAAAAACTGTTTTTT.

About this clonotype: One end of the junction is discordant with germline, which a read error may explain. This chain's CDR3 is CANSEVAGRGTEAFF. The CDR3 nucleotides are TGTGCCAACAGTGAAGTAGCAGGACGAGGAACTGAAGCTTTCTTT. The rearrangement links TRBV6-1 to TRBJ1-1; D uncertain. This CDR3 region has 15 residues. CDR1 and CDR2 (germline): MNHNS, SASEGT.

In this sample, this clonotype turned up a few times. CDR3 DNA: TGTGCCAGCACGGAGAGGGCCTCTAACTATGGCTACACCTTC. Its protein is CASTERASNYGYTF. J is TRBJ1-2 and V is TRBV6-2 or TRBV6-3; the D is unclear. In germline, CDR1 is MNHEY, CDR2 SVGEGT. The CDR3 spans 14 residues. Deletions cut 7 bases from V and 0 bases from J, with 12 bases between.

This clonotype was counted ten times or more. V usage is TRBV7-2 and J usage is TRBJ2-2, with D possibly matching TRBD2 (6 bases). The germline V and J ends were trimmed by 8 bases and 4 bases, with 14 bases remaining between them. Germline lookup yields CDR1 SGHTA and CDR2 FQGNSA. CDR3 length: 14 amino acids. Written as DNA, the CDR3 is TGTGCCAGCTTTAGGGGACTTACCACCGGGGAGCTGTTTTTT. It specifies CASFRGLTTGELFF.

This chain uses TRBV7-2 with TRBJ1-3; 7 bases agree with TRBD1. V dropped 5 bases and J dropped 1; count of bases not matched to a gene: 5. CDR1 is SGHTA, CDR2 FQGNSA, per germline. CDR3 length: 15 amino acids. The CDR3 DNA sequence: TGTGCCAGCAGCCTAGGACAGGTTTCTGGAAACACCATATATTTT. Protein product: CASSLGQVSGNTIYF.

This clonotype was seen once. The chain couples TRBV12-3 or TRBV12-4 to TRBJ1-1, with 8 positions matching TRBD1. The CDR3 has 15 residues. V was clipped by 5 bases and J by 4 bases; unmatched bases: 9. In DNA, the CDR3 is TGTGCCAGCAGTCAAAGACCGACAGGGGCCACTGAAGCTTTCTTT. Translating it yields CASSQRPTGATEAFF.

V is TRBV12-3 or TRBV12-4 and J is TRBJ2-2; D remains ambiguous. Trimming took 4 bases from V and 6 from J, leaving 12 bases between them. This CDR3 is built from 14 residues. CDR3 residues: CASSWTGRPGELFF. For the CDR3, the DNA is TGTGCCAGCAGTTGGACCGGAAGACCCGGGGAGCTGTTTTTT.

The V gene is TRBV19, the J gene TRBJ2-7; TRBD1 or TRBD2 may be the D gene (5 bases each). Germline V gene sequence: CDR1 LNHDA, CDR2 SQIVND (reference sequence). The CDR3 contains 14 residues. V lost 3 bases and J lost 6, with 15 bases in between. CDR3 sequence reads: CASSIGLGVREQYF. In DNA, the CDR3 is TGTGCCAGTAGTATTGGTCTGGGGGTCCGCGAGCAGTACTTC.

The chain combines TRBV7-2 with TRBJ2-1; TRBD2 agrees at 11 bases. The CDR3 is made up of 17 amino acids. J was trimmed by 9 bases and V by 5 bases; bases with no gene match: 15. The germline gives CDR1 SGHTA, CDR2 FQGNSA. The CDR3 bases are TGTGCCAGCAGCCGAAGGGGGCTAGCGGGAGGCGTGGTTGAGCAGTTCTTC. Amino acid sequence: CASSRRGLAGGVVEQFF.

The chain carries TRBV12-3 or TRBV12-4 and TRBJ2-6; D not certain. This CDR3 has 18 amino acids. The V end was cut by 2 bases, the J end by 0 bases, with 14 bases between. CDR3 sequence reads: CASSLWVNSPSGANVLTF. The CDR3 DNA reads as TGTGCCAGCAGTTTATGGGTTAATAGTCCCTCTGGGGCCAACGTCCTGACTTTC.

CDR3: CSARDFRPPYNEQFF. As DNA, the CDR3 is TGCAGTGCTAGAGATTTTCGGCCCCCATACAATGAGCAGTTCTTC. The V gene is TRBV20-1, the J gene TRBJ2-1; D remains ambiguous. This CDR3 comprises 15 residues. Trimming pared 0 bases from V and 4 bases from J, leaving 13 bases between. Per the germline V gene, CDR1 is DFQATT and CDR2 is SNEGSKA (reference sequence).

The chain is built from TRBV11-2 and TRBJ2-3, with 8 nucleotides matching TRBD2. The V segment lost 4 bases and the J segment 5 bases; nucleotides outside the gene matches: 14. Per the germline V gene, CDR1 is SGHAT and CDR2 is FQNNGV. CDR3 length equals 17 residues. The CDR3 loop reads CASSSDLTGGPIDTQYF. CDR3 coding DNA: TGTGCCAGCAGCTCAGACCTCACGGGAGGGCCGATAGATACGCAGTATTTT.

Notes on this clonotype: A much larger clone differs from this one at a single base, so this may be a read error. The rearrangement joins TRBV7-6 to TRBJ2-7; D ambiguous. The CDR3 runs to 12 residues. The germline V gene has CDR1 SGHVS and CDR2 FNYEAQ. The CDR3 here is CASSLDPYEQHF. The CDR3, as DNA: TGTGCCAGCAGCTTAGATCCCTACGAGCAGCACTTC.